The clone carrying this T cell receptor (beta chain) occurred a few times. Each CDR3 protein gets one entry after TCRdb re-called the 5' RACE reads with MiXCR. The sample consists of about 200,000 distinct CDR3 sequences, 6.5% of them appearing once. The source of the sample is a study of identical twins. The CDR3 covers 15 residues. Germline-derived CDR1 and CDR2 are SGHKS and YYEKEE (reference sequence). The V and J ends lost 5 bases and 1 base respectively, with 13 bases between them. These same data were also listed under a study on T cells expressing NK-cell markers. From that second work: Eight donors were sequenced, seven testing HCMV-seropositive and one testing seronegative. Within several experiments, an anti-gamma-delta TCR antibody kept the sorting limited to alpha-beta TCR T cells. Six donors had dominant NKG2C+ clonotypes that comprised roughly 1.0-8% of their CD8+ T cells.

Input material: CD8+ T cells sorted from blood. This chain links TRBV5-5 with TRBJ1-3; weak D call: TRBD1 (6 bases). The sequence derives from a woman in her late teens or twenties in good health. The CDR3 DNA reads as TGTGCCAGCAGATGGACAGTCGTGTCTGGAAACACCATATATTTT. This sequence encodes CASRWTVVSGNTIYF.